This T cell receptor (beta chain) was identified in a study of response to subunit inactivated influenza vaccine (dated by TCRdb to the late 2010s). Context from the whole study: To follow how T cells responded to a trivalent subunit inactivated influenza vaccine, the researchers relied on deep quantitative profiling of the T cell receptor repertoire. The full study reports these points: It was suggested by the authors that each seasonal influenza vaccination may recruit only a limited number of new T cells.

A few counts support this clonotype. Its target antigen remains unknown. No base qualities exist here, and no much larger clone lies one base off it. CDR1 DFQATT and CDR2 SNEGSKA were looked up in the germline V gene (reference sequence). Trimming removed 5 bases from V and 5 bases from J; the gene matches leave 6 bases unexplained. The CDR3 runs 13 residues from the cysteine to the phenylalanine. Here the CDR3 DNA is all that survives: 39 bases in frame from base 1. The method was RT-PCR. The listed sequencing device is Illumina HiSeq 2500. Using fastp trimming at Q25 and MiXCR clonotype assembly, TCRdb reanalyzed the public sequencing data and kept in-frame beta chains. Entries that share a CDR3 protein sequence are merged under the most common genes and DNA. In all, the sample holds hundreds of thousands of distinct CDR3 sequences, and roughly 25% of those were seen once. The ten largest clones represent over 1.5% of the sample.

The clonotype was recovered from a man in his forties or fifties who received an inactivated influenza vaccine. Donor details come from another sample of the same person, matched by shared clones. The sequencing here drew on CD4+ T cells sorted from PBMCs, taken less than 6 days after vaccination. In this chain, TRBV20-1 is recombined with TRBJ2-3; 8 bases in the junction line up with TRBD1. Read as DNA, the sequence is TGCAGTGCTCCCCAGGGGGCATTAGATACGCAGTATTTT. It encodes CSAPQGALDTQYF.